The present T cell receptor beta chain was sequenced within a study of T cells in Graves' hyperthyroidism and ophthalmopathy (dated 2019 in TCRdb). A note on the overall study: Peripheral blood samples were taken at the time of initial diagnosis, prior to any treatment. TCR Vbeta CDR3 sequencing of some 140 peripheral blood samples (over 40 ophthalmopathy, approximately 80 hyperthyroidism and about 17 progressor patients) is reported in the paper. In about 6 Graves' hyperthyroidism patients, the study also compared T-cell repertoires from thyroid tissue with T-cell repertoires from blood. Following sampling, methimazole starting at 30 mg daily was given to hyperthyroidism patients, and high-dose intravenous methylprednisolone was given to ophthalmopathy patients. An independent validation cohort of about 19 hyperthyroidism patients and about 16 patients who later progressed to ophthalmopathy tested prospective prediction of ophthalmopathy. TCR V-J signatures able to tell the groups apart were searched for in a discovery cohort of 90 to 100 patients, of whom roughly 42 had Graves' ophthalmopathy and roughly 58 had stable Graves' hyperthyroidism. The 95 to 100 discovery patients were randomly split 7:3 into training and test sets. Paper-wide results and their limitations: Sample size was not statistically predetermined, and investigators were not blinded to group allocation. A 13 V-J signature model separated ophthalmopathy from stable hyperthyroidism, with approximately 87% sensitivity and around 84% specificity in cross-validation and 80%/75% in testing. In validation, the model predicted progression to ophthalmopathy a median of roughly 6.2 months before onset, with roughly 70% sensitivity and 72.22% specificity. Most expanded thyroid clonotypes (frequency above 0.001) were also detected in blood, suggesting blood repertoires may reflect thyroid immune responses.

Comment on this clonotype: The target of this receptor is not known. Per-base qualities were not stored, and no clone one base away is much larger.

Amplification of TCR beta CDR3 regions was carried out from RNA transcripts. The first round of RT-PCR for the TCR CDR3 was performed with the HTBI primer set and the Qiagen OneStep RT-PCR kit. Libraries were constructed in a second round of multiplex PCR, after which size selection and purification were carried out. Libraries were sequenced paired-end with 100 bp reads on an Illumina HiSeq2000. From the authors' description of their analysis: SOAPnuke was used to process the raw data, removing reads that contained adapters or uncalled bases, had a mean Phred below 15, or lacked an exact match to the constant primer or identifier. High-quality paired reads were merged using COPE v1.2.5, and each unique nucleotide sequence was defined as a clonotype. MiTCR v1.1 was used to align clonotypes to the IMGT TRBV, TRBD and TRBJ reference segments. Analysis was restricted to V-J combinations with a frequency above 0.0001, which covered roughly 99% of repertoires. The TCS score was defined as the ratio of F50 (clonal expansion) to E x V (chaos), calculated using BLOSUM62-based TCRdist between CDR3 peptides within each V-J. Welch's t-statistics and random forest reduced 500 to 550 V-J features to roughly 13, which were used in a naive Bayes classifier (R e1071). The similarity between thyroid and blood repertoires was quantified using the Morisita-Horn index. TCRdb trimmed the raw reads at Q25, called clones with MiXCR and kept productive beta chains. For every CDR3 protein sequence, its rows merge into one entry that carries the most common genes and DNA. TCRdb assigned the V and J calls; the authors' analysis was not used. The sample records about 840,000 distinct CDR3 sequences, over 35% of which are singletons. The ten largest clones represent 8% to 9% of the sample.

Stable Graves' hyperthyroidism was defined as the absence of progression to ophthalmopathy over 18 months of follow-up. The hyperthyroidism patients were between 18 and 65 years old and newly diagnosed, with a disease duration of less than 2 months. Patients with uncontrolled infections, other autoimmune diseases, pregnancy or lactation were excluded. Clinical symptoms, serum thyroxine and TRAb, thyroid ultrasound, and orbital computed tomography formed the basis for the diagnoses. PBMCs were separated from 10 ml of fresh peripheral blood using Ficoll-Paque density gradient centrifugation. Total RNA was extracted with Trizol reagent, and quality was checked on an Agilent 2100 Bioanalyzer. V drops 9 bases and J drops 10 bases, leaving 12 bases in between. The CDR1 and CDR2 encoded by the germline V gene are MNHNS and SASEGT. From the cysteine up to the phenylalanine, the CDR3 has a length of 11 residues. The DNA shown is the 33-base CDR3, in frame from base 1.

The clonotype was recovered from a young man with Graves' hyperthyroidism. The sequence joins TRBV6-1 to TRBJ1-4, with no confident D gene call. Sequenced sample: blood. CDR3 loop: CASGTTSKLFF. The DNA sequence is as follows: TGTGCCAGTGGAACCACATCAAAACTGTTTTTT.